A selection of T cell receptor beta chains follows, all from one sample in a study of identical twins. TCRdb itself ran the 5' RACE reads through MiXCR, one entry per CDR3 protein. The sample shows just under 550,000 distinct CDR3 sequences, 13% to 15% of them seen only once. Separately, the same data were catalogued under a study of yellow fever vaccine responses in identical twins.

The sequenced material came from CD4+ T cells sorted from blood. The source of these receptors is a woman under 30 in good health. Both conserved end residues are part of each CDR3. Fields, in order: D gene, clone size, V gene, J gene, CDR3 DNA, CDR3 protein. The D gene is left open where the match is weak. Some rows have no size entry. The others give once, few or many, or a class for an expanded clone.

>NA|few|TRBV2|TRBJ2-1
TGTGCCAGCAGACTTAGCCCGCTCGGATACAATGAGCAGTTCTTC
CASRLSPLGYNEQFF
>TRBD2|NA|TRBV7-3|TRBJ2-2
TGTGCCAGCAGCCCCCAACGTATCTCCGGGACTATCGTGCCCGGGGAGCTGTTTTTT
CASSPQRISGTIVPGELFF
>TRBD2|NA|TRBV6-1|TRBJ2-5
TGTGCCAGCACCGGGACTAGCGGGATTTGGGAGACCCAGTACTTC
CASTGTSGIWETQYF
>NA|NA|TRBV6-4|TRBJ2-3
TGTGCCAGCAGTGAACGAGGGCTGGCGGGTGCGCAGTATTTT
CASSERGLAGAQYF
>NA|NA|TRBV29-1|TRBJ2-3
TGCAGCGTAGAGGGCCGCACAGATACGCAGTATTTT
CSVEGRTDTQYF
>TRBD2|few|TRBV20-1|TRBJ2-1
TGCAGTGCCCCTCGACAGCGGGGGCCCGACAATGAGCAGTTCTTC
CSAPRQRGPDNEQFF
>NA|few|TRBV10-2|TRBJ2-1
TGCGCCAGCAGTGAGTCGTTCAGGTGGGGAGGTAATGAGCAGTTCTTC
CASSESFRWGGNEQFF
>TRBD2|NA|TRBV28|TRBJ2-2
TGTGCCAGCAGTTTATTACCAGGGTTAGCAGCGGGAGGGAACACCGGGGAGCTGTTTTTT
CASSLLPGLAAGGNTGELFF
>NA|NA|TRBV12-3/TRBV12-4|TRBJ1-6
TGTGCCAGCAGCTTCTCTGGGGATTCACCCCTCCACTTT
CASSFSGDSPLHF
>NA|few|TRBV6-1|TRBJ1-5
TGTGCCAGCAGGGGTACAGTGTATAGCAATCAGCCCCAGCATTTT
CASRGTVYSNQPQHF
>NA|few|TRBV12-3/TRBV12-4|TRBJ1-1
TGTGCCAGCAGGTACCAGGGTTGGGACACTGAAGCTTTCTTT
CASRYQGWDTEAFF
>TRBD2|NA|TRBV3-1|TRBJ2-1
TGTGCCAGCAGCCAAGGGACTAGCGGCCCCAATGAGCAGTTCTTC
CASSQGTSGPNEQFF
>NA|NA|TRBV20-1|TRBJ2-5
TGCAGTGCTAAAAGACTAGATCAAGAGACCCAGTACTTC
CSAKRLDQETQYF
>TRBD2|many|TRBV6-1|TRBJ2-1
TGTGCCAGCAGACGACTAGCGGGAAACAATGAGCAGTTCTTC
CASRRLAGNNEQFF
>TRBD1|NA|TRBV4-1|TRBJ2-3
TGCGCCAGCAGCCATGGACAGGGTGTCAACACAGATACGCAGTATTTT
CASSHGQGVNTDTQYF
>NA|few|TRBV6-4|TRBJ1-6
TGTGCCAGCAGTGGGGCAGGACTTAATTCACCCCTCCACTTT
CASSGAGLNSPLHF
>TRBD2|NA|TRBV3-1|TRBJ2-1
TGTGCCAGCAGCCAAGAAAGACTAGCGGGCTCCAATGAGCAGTTCTTC
CASSQERLAGSNEQFF
>TRBD1|NA|TRBV4-2|TRBJ1-5
TGTGCCAGCAGCCAAACAGGACAGGCCAAAGGCGTGGGTAGCAATCAGCCCCAGCATTTT
CASSQTGQAKGVGSNQPQHF
>NA|NA|TRBV20-1|TRBJ2-3
TGCAGTGCTAGATGGATGGGGGGTCGTGCAGATACGCAGTATTTT
CSARWMGGRADTQYF
>NA|NA|TRBV19|TRBJ1-1
TGTGCCAGTAGCATGGGGGGCAGTCTCTTTTCTCCATTGAACACTGAAGCTTTCTTT
CASSMGGSLFSPLNTEAFF
>NA|many|TRBV5-1|TRBJ1-1
TGCGCCAGCAGCTTGGGATCCTTTGACACTGAAGCTTTCTTT
CASSLGSFDTEAFF
>TRBD1|NA|TRBV5-1|TRBJ2-1
TGCGCCAGCAGCTCGGGACAGGGAGAGCAGTTCTTC
CASSSGQGEQFF
>NA|NA|TRBV7-3|TRBJ2-2
TGTGCCAGCAGCTTAACTTACAGCACCGGGGAGCTGTTTTTT
CASSLTYSTGELFF
>TRBD1|NA|TRBV4-1|TRBJ2-7
TGCGCCAGCAGCCAACCGGGACAGGGGAGCAACGAGCAGTACTTC
CASSQPGQGSNEQYF
>NA|NA|TRBV5-5|TRBJ2-6
TGTGCCAGCAGCTTGACAGGTGTCTCTGTGGCCAACGTCCTGACTTTC
CASSLTGVSVANVLTF
>TRBD2|few|TRBV7-2|TRBJ2-1
TGTGCCAGCAGCTTAAGAGTAGCGGGAGGTCAGGAGCAGTTCTTC
CASSLRVAGGQEQFF
>NA|few|TRBV12-3/TRBV12-4|TRBJ2-1
TGTGCCAGCACCAAGTATGGCAATGAGCAGTTCTTC
CASTKYGNEQFF
>TRBD1|NA|TRBV29-1|TRBJ2-1
TGCAGCGTTGATCCCGGGACAGCCTACAATGAGCAGTTCTTC
CSVDPGTAYNEQFF
>TRBD2|few|TRBV11-2|TRBJ2-2
TGTGCCAGCAGCTTGCTAGCGGGAAGCGGTACCGGGGAGCTGTTTTTT
CASSLLAGSGTGELFF
>NA|few|TRBV5-1|TRBJ1-2
TGCGCCAGCAGTCCTCCAGGTCAGGGTGCTAAGGGCTACACCTTC
CASSPPGQGAKGYTF
>TRBD2|few|TRBV20-1|TRBJ2-3
TGCAGTGCCCTTACTAGCGGGGGGGCCATAGATACGCAGTATTTT
CSALTSGGAIDTQYF
>NA|few|TRBV28|TRBJ1-6
TGTGCCAGCAGTTTCCTTACAAGAAACGGACCCCTCCACTTT
CASSFLTRNGPLHF
>NA|NA|TRBV20-1|TRBJ2-3
TGCAGTGCAAGGGAACTAGCATTCACAGATACGCAGTATTTT
CSARELAFTDTQYF
>NA|NA|TRBV2|TRBJ1-6
TGTGCCAGCAGGAAAGGGGACAAGCCTTCACCCCTCCACTTT
CASRKGDKPSPLHF
>NA|NA|TRBV10-3|TRBJ1-1
TGTGCCATCAGTGAGTCACAGGTCCTAGGGGGGAACACTGAAGCTTTCTTT
CAISESQVLGGNTEAFF
>NA|few|TRBV9|TRBJ1-1
TGTGCCAGCAGCGCCATAGGGACTGAAGCTTTCTTT
CASSAIGTEAFF
>TRBD2|NA|TRBV5-1|TRBJ2-3
TGCGCCAGCAGCTTGGCCGGGGGACTAGTCCAAGATACGCAGTATTTT
CASSLAGGLVQDTQYF
>NA|few|TRBV20-1|TRBJ2-3
TGCAGTGCTAGTTCCCCCGGCGGGCGTGGGACTGACTCTAGCACAGATACGCAGTATTTT
CSASSPGGRGTDSSTDTQYF
>NA|few|TRBV20-1|TRBJ2-2
TGCAGTGCGCACAGTCCGGGAACCGGGGAGCTGTTTTTT
CSAHSPGTGELFF
>TRBD2|NA|TRBV5-5|TRBJ2-3
TGTGCCAGCAGCGATCCGGGAGGCCACACAGATACGCAGTATTTT
CASSDPGGHTDTQYF
>TRBD2|few|TRBV6-2/TRBV6-3|TRBJ2-5
TGTGCCAGCAGACTTGCCGGGACTAGAATAGAGACCCAGTACTTC
CASRLAGTRIETQYF
>TRBD2|NA|TRBV18|TRBJ2-1
TGTGCCAGCTCACCACCGGAGGCGGGAGGCCACGGCAATGAGCAGTTCTTC
CASSPPEAGGHGNEQFF
>NA|NA|TRBV4-2|TRBJ2-1
TGTGCCAGCAGCCAAGACAGGGCGGTAAGATCCTACAATGAGCAGTTCTTC
CASSQDRAVRSYNEQFF
>NA|few|TRBV6-2/TRBV6-3|TRBJ1-2
TGTGCCAGCAATGACGTACTCGGAGAGGGCTACACCTTC
CASNDVLGEGYTF
>NA|few|TRBV20-1|TRBJ1-1
TGCAGTGCCCTAGTGAACACTGAAGCTTTCTTT
CSALVNTEAFF
>TRBD1|few|TRBV7-7|TRBJ2-1
TGTGCCAGCAGCCTAGGGACAGGGGAGGCTGAGCAGTTCTTC
CASSLGTGEAEQFF
>NA|few|TRBV3-1|TRBJ1-1
TGTGCCAGCAGCCAAAGGGACGGAAGCCCTGAAGCTTTCTTT
CASSQRDGSPEAFF
>NA|few|TRBV2|TRBJ1-1
TGTGCCAGCACCGGCAGGGCGAACCTATTGGACACTGAAGCTTTCTTT
CASTGRANLLDTEAFF
>NA|few|TRBV29-1|TRBJ2-1
TGCAGCGTTCGGAATTGGGGTCAGAACCAGTTCTTC
CSVRNWGQNQFF
>NA|NA|TRBV20-1|TRBJ2-2
TGCAGTGCTAGGGCGCGGCTAGCCCCTAACACCGGGGAGCTGTTTTTT
CSARARLAPNTGELFF
>NA|NA|TRBV29-1|TRBJ2-7
TGCAGCGCAGAGACACAAACCTACGAGCAGTACTTC
CSAETQTYEQYF